A single TCR beta chain is shown here with its context. The target antigen is unknown. The entry originates in a study of T-cell memory formation after mild COVID-19. TCRdb ran MiXCR on the 5' RACE reads and lists one entry per CDR3 protein. The table lists some 340,000 distinct CDR3 sequences, roughly 13% of them singletons. Study results and caveats: Proof of SARS-CoV-2 specificity was absent for the second-wave clones that crested on day 37. Clones shrinking between day 15 and 85 showed a balanced CD4/CD8 split, and those that grew later tilted toward CD4+. CD4+ contracting clones were found mainly in CM and EM, and CD8+ ones in EMRA.

There are 14 residues in the CDR3. Deletions cut 8 bases from V and 0 bases from J, with 8 bases between. Germline lookup yields CDR1 SNHLY and CDR2 FYNNEI. Sequenced material: PBMCs or a T cell subset sorted from them (not recorded which). The receptor was isolated from a man aged 18 to 30 who had mild COVID-19 (a few samples of this study predate the infection). Cell type and time point are not known. The V call is TRBV2, the J call TRBJ1-6; D is ambiguous. The CDR3 bases are TGTGCCAGCGGATCCGACTCCTATAATTCACCCCTCCACTTT. Translating it yields CASGSDSYNSPLHF.